This T cell receptor beta chain was found in a study of OX40 agonist ivuxolimab in advanced cancers. Study at large: Administration of intravenous ivuxolimab to patients occurred every 2 weeks at 0.01 to 10 mg/kg.

V lost 5 bases, J lost 4 bases, and 10 bases stayed unmatched. Germline V gene lookup returns CDR1 SGHTA and CDR2 FQGNSA. CDR3 length: 15 residues. Study-wide results and caveats: Expanded clones were, on average, more numerous among CD8+ T cells than CD4+. Doses of 0.1 to 3.0 mg/kg were accompanied by clonal expansion of CD4+ and CD8+ blood T cells by week 6. Low normalized clonal expansion also occurred in some nonresponding patients.

Concerning this clone: Its antigen is still unknown.

Sequencing used immunoSEQ multiplex PCR; TCRdb keeps in-frame clones, though not all of them. The sample lists roughly 61,000 clones, roughly nine tenths occurring once. The chain couples TRBV7-2 to TRBJ1-2; 7 bases are a match to TRBD1. Material: CD4+ or CD8+ T cells sorted from blood, obtained in a trial of the OX40 agonist ivuxolimab. The clonotype comes from an adult with an advanced solid tumor such as melanoma, head and neck, liver or kidney cancer. The CDR3: CASSPRDRNGYGYTF. In DNA, the CDR3 is TGTGCCAGCAGCCCCCGGGACAGAAATGGCTATGGCTACACCTTC.